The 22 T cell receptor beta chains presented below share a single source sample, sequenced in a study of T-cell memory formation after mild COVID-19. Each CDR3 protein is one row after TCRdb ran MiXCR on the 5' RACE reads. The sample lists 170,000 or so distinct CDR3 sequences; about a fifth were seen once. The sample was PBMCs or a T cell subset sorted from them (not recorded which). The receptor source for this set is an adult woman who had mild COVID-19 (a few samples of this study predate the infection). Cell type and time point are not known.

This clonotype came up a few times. CDR3 loop: CASLPPSGGSSYNEQFF. The CDR3 region has the DNA TGTGCCAGCCTGCCCCCCAGCGGGGGCAGCTCCTACAATGAGCAGTTCTTC. The gene calls are TRBV12-3 or TRBV12-4 and TRBJ2-1, with 8 nucleotides matching TRBD2. The ends lost 8 bases at V and 0 bases at J; junction bases unmatched: 12. This CDR3 spans 17 amino acids.

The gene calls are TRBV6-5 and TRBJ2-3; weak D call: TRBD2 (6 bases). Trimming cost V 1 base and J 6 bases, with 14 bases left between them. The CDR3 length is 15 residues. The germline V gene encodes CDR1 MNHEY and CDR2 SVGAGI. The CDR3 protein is CASSYFPGRGDTQYF. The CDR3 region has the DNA TGTGCCAGCAGTTACTTTCCGGGACGGGGGGATACGCAGTATTTT.

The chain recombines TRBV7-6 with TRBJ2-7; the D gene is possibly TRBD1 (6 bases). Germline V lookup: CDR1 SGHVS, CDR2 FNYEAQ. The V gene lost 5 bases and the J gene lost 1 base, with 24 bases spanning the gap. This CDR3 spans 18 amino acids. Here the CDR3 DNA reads TGTGCCAGCAGCCCGGGCAGGGGAAAAGTAATCCTATCCTACGAGCAGTACTTC. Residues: CASSPGRGKVILSYEQYF.

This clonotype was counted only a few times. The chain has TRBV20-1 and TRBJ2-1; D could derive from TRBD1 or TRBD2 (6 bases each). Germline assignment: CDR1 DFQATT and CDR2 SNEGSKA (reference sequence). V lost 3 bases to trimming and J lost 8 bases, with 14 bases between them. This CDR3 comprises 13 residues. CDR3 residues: CSARGEDSHEQFF. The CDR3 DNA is TGCAGTGCTAGGGGGGAGGACAGTCATGAGCAGTTCTTC.

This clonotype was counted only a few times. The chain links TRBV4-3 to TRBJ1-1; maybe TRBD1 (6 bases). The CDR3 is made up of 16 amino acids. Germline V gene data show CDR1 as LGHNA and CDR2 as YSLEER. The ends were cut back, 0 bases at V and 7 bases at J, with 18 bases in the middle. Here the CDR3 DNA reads TGCGCCAGCAGCCAAGATGTGCCAGGGGCCTCGGGTGAAGCTTTCTTT. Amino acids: CASSQDVPGASGEAFF.

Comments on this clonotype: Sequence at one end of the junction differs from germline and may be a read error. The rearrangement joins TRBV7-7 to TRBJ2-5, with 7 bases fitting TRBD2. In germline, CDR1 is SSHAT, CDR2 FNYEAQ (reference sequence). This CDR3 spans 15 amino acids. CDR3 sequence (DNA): TGTGCTAGCAGCTCTAGCGGAGCTTCTCAAGAGACCCAGTACTTC. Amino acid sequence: CASSSSGASQETQYF.

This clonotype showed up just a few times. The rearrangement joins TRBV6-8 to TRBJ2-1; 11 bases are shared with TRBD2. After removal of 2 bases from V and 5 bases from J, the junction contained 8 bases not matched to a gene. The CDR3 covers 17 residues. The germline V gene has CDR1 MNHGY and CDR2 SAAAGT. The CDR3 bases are TGTGCCAGCAGTTACCATAAAACTAGCGGGAGCCACAATGAGCAGTTCTTC. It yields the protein CASSYHKTSGSHNEQFF.

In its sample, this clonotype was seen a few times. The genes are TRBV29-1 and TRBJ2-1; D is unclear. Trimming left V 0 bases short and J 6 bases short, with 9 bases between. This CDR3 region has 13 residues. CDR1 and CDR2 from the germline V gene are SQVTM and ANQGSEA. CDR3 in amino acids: CSVEDLGPNEQFF. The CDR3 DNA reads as TGCAGCGTTGAAGATCTTGGGCCCAATGAGCAGTTCTTC.

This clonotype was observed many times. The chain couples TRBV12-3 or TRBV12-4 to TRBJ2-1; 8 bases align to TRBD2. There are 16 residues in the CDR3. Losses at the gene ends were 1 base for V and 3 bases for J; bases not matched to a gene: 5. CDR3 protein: CASSLGTSGIYNEQFF. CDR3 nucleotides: TGTGCCAGCAGTTTAGGAACTAGCGGTATCTACAATGAGCAGTTCTTC.

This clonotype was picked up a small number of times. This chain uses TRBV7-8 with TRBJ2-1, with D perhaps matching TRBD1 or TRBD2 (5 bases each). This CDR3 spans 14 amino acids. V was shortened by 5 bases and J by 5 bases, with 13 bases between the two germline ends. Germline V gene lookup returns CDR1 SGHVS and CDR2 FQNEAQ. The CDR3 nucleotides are TGTGCCAGCAGCCGTCGACGGGACGACAATGAGCAGTTCTTC. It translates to CASSRRRDDNEQFF. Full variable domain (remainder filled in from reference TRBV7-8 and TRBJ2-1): GAGVSQSPRYKVAKRGQDVALRCDPISGHVSLFWYQQALGQGPEFLTYFQNEAQLDKSGLPSDRFFAERPEGSVSTLKIQRTQQEDSAVYLCASSRRRDDNEQFFGPGTRLTVL.

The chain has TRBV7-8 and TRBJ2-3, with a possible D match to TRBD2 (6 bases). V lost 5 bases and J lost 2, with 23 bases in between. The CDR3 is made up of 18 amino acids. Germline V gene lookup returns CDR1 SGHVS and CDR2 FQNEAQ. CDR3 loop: CASSPQSSPTSHTDTQYF. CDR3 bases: TGTGCCAGCAGCCCCCAAAGCTCGCCGACTAGTCACACAGATACGCAGTATTTT.

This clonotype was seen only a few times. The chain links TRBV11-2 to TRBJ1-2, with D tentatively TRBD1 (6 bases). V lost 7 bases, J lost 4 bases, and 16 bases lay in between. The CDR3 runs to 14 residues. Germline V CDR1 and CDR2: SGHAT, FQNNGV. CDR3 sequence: CASTPETGGYGYTF. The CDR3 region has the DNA TGTGCCAGCACCCCCGAGACAGGTGGCTATGGCTACACCTTC.

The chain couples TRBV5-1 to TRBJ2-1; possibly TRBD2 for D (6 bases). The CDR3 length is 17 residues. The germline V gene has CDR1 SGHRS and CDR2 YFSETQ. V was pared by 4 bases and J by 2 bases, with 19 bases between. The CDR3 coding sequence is TGCGCCAGCAGCCCCTTCTCTAGCGCACTTACCTACAATGAGCAGTTCTTC. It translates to CASSPFSSALTYNEQFF.

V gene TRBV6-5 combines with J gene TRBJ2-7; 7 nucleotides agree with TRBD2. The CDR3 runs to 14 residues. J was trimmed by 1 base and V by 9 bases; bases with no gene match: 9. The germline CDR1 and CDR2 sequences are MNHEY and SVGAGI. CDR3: CASTLAGGSYEQYF. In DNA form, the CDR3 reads TGTGCCAGTACCTTAGCGGGCGGATCCTACGAGCAGTACTTC.

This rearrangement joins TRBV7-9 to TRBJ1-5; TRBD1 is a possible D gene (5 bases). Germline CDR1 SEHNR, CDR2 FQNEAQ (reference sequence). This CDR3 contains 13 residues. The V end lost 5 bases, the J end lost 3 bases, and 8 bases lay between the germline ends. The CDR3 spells CASSRGPNQPQHF. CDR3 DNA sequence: TGTGCCAGCAGCCGGGGCCCCAATCAGCCCCAGCATTTT.

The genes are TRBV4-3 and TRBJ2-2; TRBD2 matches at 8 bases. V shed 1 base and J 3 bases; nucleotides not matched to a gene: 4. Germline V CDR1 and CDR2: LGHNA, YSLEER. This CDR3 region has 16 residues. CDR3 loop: CASSQGTSGDTGELFF. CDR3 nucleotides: TGCGCCAGCAGCCAAGGAACTAGCGGAGACACCGGGGAGCTGTTTTTT.

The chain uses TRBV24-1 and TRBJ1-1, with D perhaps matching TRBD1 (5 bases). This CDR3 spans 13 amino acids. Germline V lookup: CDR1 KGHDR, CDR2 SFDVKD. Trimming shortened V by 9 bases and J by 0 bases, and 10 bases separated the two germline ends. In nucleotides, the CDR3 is TGTGCCACCTGGGGACCGCTGAACACTGAAGCTTTCTTT. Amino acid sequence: CATWGPLNTEAFF.

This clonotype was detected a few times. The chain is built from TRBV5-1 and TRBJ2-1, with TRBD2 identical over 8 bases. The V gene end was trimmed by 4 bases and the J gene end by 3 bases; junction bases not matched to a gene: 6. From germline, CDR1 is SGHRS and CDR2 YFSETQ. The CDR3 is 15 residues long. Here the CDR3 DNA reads TGCGCCAGCAGCCGAGCGGGAGAGATCTACAATGAGCAGTTCTTC. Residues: CASSRAGEIYNEQFF.

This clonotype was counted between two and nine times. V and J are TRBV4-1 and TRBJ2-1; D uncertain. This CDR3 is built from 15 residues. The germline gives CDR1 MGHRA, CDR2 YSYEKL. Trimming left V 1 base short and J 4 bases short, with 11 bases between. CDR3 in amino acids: CASSQGPDSYNEQFF. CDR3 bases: TGCGCCAGCAGCCAAGGACCCGACTCGTACAATGAGCAGTTCTTC.

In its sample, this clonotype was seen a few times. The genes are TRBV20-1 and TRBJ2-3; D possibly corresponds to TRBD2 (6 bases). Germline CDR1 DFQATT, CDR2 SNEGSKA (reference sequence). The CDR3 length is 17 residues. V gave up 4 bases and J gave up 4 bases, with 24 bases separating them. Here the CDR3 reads CSANGDSRKERADTQYF. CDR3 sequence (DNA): TGCAGTGCTAATGGGGACTCCCGTAAGGAAAGGGCAGATACGCAGTATTTT.

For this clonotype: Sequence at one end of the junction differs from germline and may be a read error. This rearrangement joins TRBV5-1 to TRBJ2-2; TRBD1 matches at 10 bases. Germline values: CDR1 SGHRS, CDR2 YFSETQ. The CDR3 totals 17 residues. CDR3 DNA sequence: TGCGCCAGCAGCTTTCTCGGGACAGGGGCGATTACCGGGGAGCCGTTTTTT. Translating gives CASSFLGTGAITGEPFF.

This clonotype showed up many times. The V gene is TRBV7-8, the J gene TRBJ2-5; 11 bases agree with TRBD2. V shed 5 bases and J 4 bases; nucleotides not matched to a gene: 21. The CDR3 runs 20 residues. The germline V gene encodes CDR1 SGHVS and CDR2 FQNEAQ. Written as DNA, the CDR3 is TGTGCCAGCAGCAGCGGGGTCGCGGGACTAGCGGCCCTTAGGGGAGAGACCCAGTACTTC. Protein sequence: CASSSGVAGLAALRGETQYF.